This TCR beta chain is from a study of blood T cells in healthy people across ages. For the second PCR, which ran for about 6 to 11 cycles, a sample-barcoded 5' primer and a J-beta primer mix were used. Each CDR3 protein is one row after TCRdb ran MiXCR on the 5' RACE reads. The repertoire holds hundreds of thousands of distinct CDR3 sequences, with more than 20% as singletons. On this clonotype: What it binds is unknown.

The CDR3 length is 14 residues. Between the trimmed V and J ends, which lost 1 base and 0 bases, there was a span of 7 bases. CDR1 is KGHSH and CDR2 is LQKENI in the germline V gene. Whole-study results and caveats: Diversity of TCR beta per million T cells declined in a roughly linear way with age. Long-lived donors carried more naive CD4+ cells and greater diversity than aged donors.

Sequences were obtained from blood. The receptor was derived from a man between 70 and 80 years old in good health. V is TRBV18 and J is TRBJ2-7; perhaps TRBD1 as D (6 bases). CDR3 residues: CASSPRTDSYEQYF. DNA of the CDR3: TGTGCCAGCTCACCACGGACAGACTCCTACGAGCAGTACTTC.